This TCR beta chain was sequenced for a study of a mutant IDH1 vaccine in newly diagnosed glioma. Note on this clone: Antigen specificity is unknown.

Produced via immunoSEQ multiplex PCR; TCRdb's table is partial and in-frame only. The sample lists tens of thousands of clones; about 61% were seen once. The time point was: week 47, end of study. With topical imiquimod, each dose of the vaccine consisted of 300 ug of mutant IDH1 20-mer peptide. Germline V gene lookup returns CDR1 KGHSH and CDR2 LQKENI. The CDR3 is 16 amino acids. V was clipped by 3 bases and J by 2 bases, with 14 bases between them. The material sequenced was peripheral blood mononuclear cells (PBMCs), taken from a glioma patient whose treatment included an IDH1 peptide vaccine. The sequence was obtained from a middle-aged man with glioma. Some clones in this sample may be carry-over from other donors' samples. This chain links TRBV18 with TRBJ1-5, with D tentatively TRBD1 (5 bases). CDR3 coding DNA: TGTGCCAGCTCACCGTTCAGAGGGGAGGGCAATCAGCCCCAGCATTTT. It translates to CASSPFRGEGNQPQHF.